Listed here is a single T cell receptor (beta chain). This sample is drawn from a study of blood T cell repertoires in COVID-19. Study-level background: COVID-19 samples from acute and convalescent phases originated in the United States, Italy and Spain. Sources were T cells, B-cell-depleted T cells, or PBMCs; the material itself was cDNA or gDNA.

Repertoires were generated with immunoSEQ multiplex PCR, while TCRdb's copy carries only in-frame clones and drops some. The sample contains fewer than 90,000 clones, nearly 95% of which appear only once. V trimming: 6 bases; J trimming: 6 bases; junction bases outside the gene matches: 12. Germline-derived CDR1 and CDR2 are LNHDA and SQIVND (reference sequence). The CDR3 has 18 residues. Material: peripheral blood. The chain has TRBV19 and TRBJ2-3, with 16 bases lining up with TRBD2. The TCR comes from a human donor with active COVID-19. The donor label of this sample is uncertain. Here the CDR3 reads CASRDPSRGLAGGDTQYF. CDR3 DNA sequence: TGTGCCAGTAGGGACCCCTCCAGGGGACTAGCGGGGGGGGATACGCAGTATTTT.